One sample yielded the 18 T cell receptor beta chains listed below, sequenced in a study of shared clonotypes between healthy human individuals. The data were produced by immunoSEQ multiplex PCR, yet TCRdb's version contains in-frame clones alone and is incomplete. This sample has about 2.4 million clones; 90% to 95% occur once, and the top ten carry roughly 0.39%. The sample consisted of naive CD4+ T cells from PBMCs. This sample's subset: CD45RA+ positively selected. The receptors were sampled from a man younger than 35 in good health. Some clones in this sample may be carry-over from other donors' samples.

V usage is TRBV7-2 and J usage is TRBJ1-4; the D gene is possibly TRBD1 (6 bases). The germline V and J ends were trimmed by 5 bases and 8 bases, with 15 bases remaining between them. The CDR3 spans 14 residues. CDR1 is SGHTA and CDR2 is FQGNSA in the germline V gene. CDR3 residues: CASSPIGGGEKLFF. The CDR3, as DNA: TGTGCCAGCAGCCCCATAGGAGGGGGAGAAAAACTGTTTTTT. The full variable domain, its missing parts supplied by reference TRBV7-2 and TRBJ1-4, is GAGVSQSPSNKVTEKGKDVELRCDPISGHTALYWYRQSLGQGLEFLIYFQGNSAPDKSGLPSDRFSAERTGGSVSTLTIQRTQQEDSAVYLCASSPIGGGEKLFFGSGTQLSVL.

V and J are TRBV29-1 and TRBJ1-2; D not resolved. This CDR3 is built from 10 residues. CDR1 and CDR2 (germline): SQVTM, ANQGSEA. The germline V and J ends were trimmed by 3 bases and 6 bases, with 5 bases remaining between them. The CDR3 bases are TGCAGCGTTGATGAGGATGGCTACACCTTC. Translated, it gives CSVDEDGYTF.

This chain joins TRBV18 and TRBJ2-7, with D uncertain. The germline V and J ends were trimmed by 2 bases and 7 bases, with 9 bases remaining between them. Germline V gene data show CDR1 as KGHSH and CDR2 as LQKENI. The length of the CDR3 is 12 residues. The CDR3 sequence is CASSPMLGEQYF. In nucleotides, the CDR3 is TGTGCCAGCTCACCAATGTTGGGGGAGCAGTACTTC.

The chain carries TRBV18 and TRBJ1-1; 7 positions agree with TRBD1. V lost 5 bases and J lost 0; bases outside the gene matches: 6. There are 15 residues in the CDR3. The germline V gene has CDR1 KGHSH and CDR2 LQKENI. As DNA, the CDR3 is TGTGCCAGCTCATTCGTGGGACAGATGAACACTGAAGCTTTCTTT. It encodes CASSFVGQMNTEAFF.

The V gene is TRBV6-5, the J gene TRBJ1-3; D is possibly TRBD1 (5 bases). From germline, CDR1 is MNHEY and CDR2 SVGAGI. V lost 5 bases, J lost 0 bases, and 11 bases lay in between. The CDR3 runs 15 residues. CDR3: CASSRQRASGNTIYF. CDR3 DNA sequence: TGTGCCAGCAGTCGACAGAGGGCCTCTGGAAACACCATATATTTT.

The chain carries TRBV18 and TRBJ2-5, with D hard to call. This CDR3 spans 16 amino acids. Germline V gene sequence: CDR1 KGHSH, CDR2 LQKENI. Between the trimmed V and J ends, which lost 6 bases and 3 bases, there was a span of 20 bases. CDR3 residues: CASSPGWSGKEETQYF. CDR3 DNA sequence: TGTGCCAGCTCCCCCGGGTGGAGTGGTAAGGAAGAGACCCAGTACTTC.

The V gene is TRBV28, the J gene TRBJ2-2; 13 bases map to TRBD2. Trimming at V came to 7 bases and at J to 5 bases, leaving 7 bases not matched to a gene. This CDR3 is built from 16 residues. Germline assignment: CDR1 MDHEN and CDR2 SYDVKM. CDR3 sequence: CASKLPGLAGTGELFF. DNA for the CDR3: TGTGCCAGCAAATTACCGGGACTAGCGGGAACCGGGGAGCTGTTTTTT.

V gene TRBV7-9 combines with J gene TRBJ2-1; 8 positions match TRBD2. The length of the CDR3 is 15 residues. Trimming removed 5 bases from V and 8 bases from J; junction bases left unmatched: 11. Germline lookup yields CDR1 SEHNR and CDR2 FQNEAQ (reference sequence). DNA for the CDR3: TGTGCCAGCAGCCATTCGGGACTAGAGGGCGATGAGCAGTTCTTC. This translates into CASSHSGLEGDEQFF.

This clone showed up just once. The chain couples TRBV28 to TRBJ2-4, with D perhaps TRBD2 (6 bases). Germline CDR1 reads MDHEN; CDR2 reads SYDVKM. This CDR3 contains 16 residues. Trimming shortened V by 2 bases and J by 6 bases, and 17 bases separated the two germline ends. The CDR3 here is CASSLDGGAGLNIQYF. CDR3 in DNA: TGTGCCAGCAGTTTAGACGGGGGAGCTGGGTTAAACATTCAGTACTTC.

This clone was picked up one time. The chain combines TRBV9 with TRBJ1-2, with D tentatively TRBD1 (6 bases). In germline, CDR1 is SGDLS, CDR2 YYNGEE. This CDR3 region has 17 residues. Deletions cut 0 bases from V and 5 bases from J, with 20 bases between. CDR3 sequence (DNA): TGTGCCAGCAGCGTAGCGGTATTGGGGGACAAATTTTATGGCTACACCTTC. Its translation is CASSVAVLGDKFYGYTF. Drawing the rest from reference TRBV9 and TRBJ1-2, the complete variable domain is DSGVTQTPKHLITATGQRVTLRCSPRSGDLSVYWYQQSLDQGLQFLIQYYNGEERAKGNILERFSAQQFPDLHSELNLSSLELGDSALYFCASSVAVLGDKFYGYTFGSGTRLTVV.

The gene calls are TRBV7-8 and TRBJ1-1; TRBD1 is a possible D gene (6 bases). The CDR3 extends over 15 amino acids. The V and J ends lost 4 bases and 2 bases respectively, with 14 bases between them. CDR1 is SGHVS, CDR2 FQNEAQ, per germline. The CDR3 sequence is CASSSNPGHNTEAFF. The CDR3 DNA reads as TGTGCCAGCAGCTCAAATCCGGGACACAACACTGAAGCTTTCTTT.

As regards this clone: One junction end does not reproduce the germline sequence, and a read error may be involved. This chain links TRBV18 with TRBJ1-5, with 9 bases that match TRBD1. This CDR3 comprises 14 residues. Germline V gene data show CDR1 as KGHSH and CDR2 as LQKENI. CDR3 bases: TGTGCCAGCTCTCCACAGGGGGCATTTCAGCCCCAGCATTTT. It encodes CASSPQGAFQPQHF. The full variable domain, rest sourced from reference TRBV18 and TRBJ1-5, is NAGVMQNPRHLVRRRGQEARLRCSPMKGHSHVYWYRQLPEEGLKFMVYLQKENIIDESGMPKERFSAEFPKEGPSILRIQQVVRGDSAAYFCASSPQGAFQPQHFGDGTRLSIL.

The chain uses TRBV6-5 and TRBJ2-7; 9 bases line up with TRBD1. This CDR3 comprises 16 residues. V shed 4 bases, J shed 1 base, and the junction held 8 bases outside the gene matches. Germline-derived CDR1 and CDR2 are MNHEY and SVGAGI. This CDR3 reads CASSFTGTGTSYEQYF. In DNA form, the CDR3 reads TGTGCCAGCAGTTTCACCGGGACAGGGACTTCCTACGAGCAGTACTTC.

The chain combines TRBV7-9 with TRBJ2-2; D is undetermined. Trimming left V 5 bases short and J 5 bases short, with 18 bases between. The CDR3 length is 16 residues. From germline, CDR1 is SEHNR and CDR2 FQNEAQ (reference sequence). Here the CDR3 DNA reads TGTGCCAGCAGCCCCCCTCGTGATAGCCGGACCGGGGAGCTGTTTTTT. Its protein is CASSPPRDSRTGELFF.

This sequence joins TRBV6-1 and TRBJ1-1; D not certain. V lost 9 bases and J lost 1, with 12 bases in between. The germline V gene has CDR1 MNHNS and CDR2 SASEGT. CDR3 length: 13 residues. DNA of the CDR3: TGTGCCAGTAGACCGGGTAGGAACACTGAAGCTTTCTTT. Protein sequence: CASRPGRNTEAFF.

This chain connects TRBV30 to TRBJ1-2; no firm D call. Germline assignment: CDR1 GTSNPN and CDR2 SVGIG (reference sequence). The CDR3 runs 16 residues. V dropped 2 bases and J dropped 2 bases, with 18 bases sitting between them. The chain's CDR3 is CAWSNRRAKGNYGYTF. The CDR3 bases are TGTGCCTGGAGTAATCGGAGGGCGAAGGGAAACTATGGCTACACCTTC.

This chain joins TRBV7-8 and TRBJ2-3; D is ambiguous. The CDR3 loop spans 15 amino acids. Germline V gene lookup returns CDR1 SGHVS and CDR2 FQNEAQ. V was trimmed by 7 bases and J by 7 bases, leaving 21 bases between them. Here the CDR3 DNA reads TGTGCCAGCAACCTTAGCCCTGTGAGCCCAAATACGCAGTATTTT. Its translation: CASNLSPVSPNTQYF. Drawing the rest from reference TRBV7-8 and TRBJ2-3, the complete variable domain is GAGVSQSPRYKVAKRGQDVALRCDPISGHVSLFWYQQALGQGPEFLTYFQNEAQLDKSGLPSDRFFAERPEGSVSTLKIQRTQQEDSAVYLCASNLSPVSPNTQYFGPGTRLTVL.

The sample holds a few counts of this clone. This sample also contains other DNA sequences that code for the same CDR3. V usage is TRBV19 and J usage is TRBJ1-5; perhaps TRBD1 as D (5 bases). CDR1 and CDR2 from the germline V gene are LNHDA and SQIVND (reference sequence). This CDR3 region has 14 residues. Trimming shortened V by 3 bases and J by 2 bases, and 8 bases separated the two germline ends. The chain's CDR3 is CASSIGAGNQPQHF. The CDR3 DNA is TGTGCCAGTAGTATCGGGGCAGGCAATCAGCCCCAGCATTTT.